This T cell receptor beta chain was identified in a study of blood T cells in healthy people across ages. It was with a sample-barcoded 5' primer and a J-beta primer mix that a second PCR of roughly 7 to 12 cycles was run. TCRdb re-called the 5' RACE reads with MiXCR, one entry per CDR3 protein. The sample comprises about 1.5 million distinct CDR3 sequences, about 43% of which are singletons, and 6.5% to 10% rests with the top ten. Sequencing was carried out using blood. This receptor was identified in a young woman in good health.

CDR3: CASSRIDRGNQPQHF. The CDR3 coding sequence is TGTGCCAGCAGCCGGATTGACAGGGGCAATCAGCCCCAGCATTTT. V and J are TRBV5-6 and TRBJ1-5; 7 bases are shared with TRBD1. Germline V gene sequence: CDR1 SGHDT, CDR2 YYEEEE. This CDR3 has 15 amino acids. The junction had 6 bases not matched to a gene; V was cut back by 4 bases and J by 2 bases.